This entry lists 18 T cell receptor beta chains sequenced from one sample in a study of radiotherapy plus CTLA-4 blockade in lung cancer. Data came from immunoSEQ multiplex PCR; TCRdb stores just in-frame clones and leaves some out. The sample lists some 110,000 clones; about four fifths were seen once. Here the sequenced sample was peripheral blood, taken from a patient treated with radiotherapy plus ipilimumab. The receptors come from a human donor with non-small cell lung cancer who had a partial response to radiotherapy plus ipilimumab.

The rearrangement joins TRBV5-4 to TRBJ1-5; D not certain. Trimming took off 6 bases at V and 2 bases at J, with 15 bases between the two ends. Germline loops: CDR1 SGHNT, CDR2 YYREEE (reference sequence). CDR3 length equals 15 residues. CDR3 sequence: CASIRLGDGNQPQHF. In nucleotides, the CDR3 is TGTGCCAGCATACGGCTCGGAGATGGCAATCAGCCCCAGCATTTT.

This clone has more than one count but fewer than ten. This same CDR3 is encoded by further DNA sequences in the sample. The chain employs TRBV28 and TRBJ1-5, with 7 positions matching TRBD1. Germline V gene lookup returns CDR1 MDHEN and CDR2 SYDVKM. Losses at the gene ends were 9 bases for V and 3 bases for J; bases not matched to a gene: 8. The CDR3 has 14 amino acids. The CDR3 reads CASNEGTANQPQHF. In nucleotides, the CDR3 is TGTGCCAGTAACGAAGGGACAGCCAATCAGCCCCAGCATTTT.

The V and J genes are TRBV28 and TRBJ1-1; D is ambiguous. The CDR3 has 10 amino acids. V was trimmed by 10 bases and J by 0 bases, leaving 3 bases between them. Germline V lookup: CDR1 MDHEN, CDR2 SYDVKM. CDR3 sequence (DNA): TGTGCCACCATGAACACTGAAGCTTTCTTT. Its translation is CATMNTEAFF. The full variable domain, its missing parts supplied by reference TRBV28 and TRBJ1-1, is DVKVTQSSRYLVKRTGEKVFLECVQDMDHENMFWYRQDPGLGLRLIYFSYDVKMKEKGDIPEGYSVSREKKERFSLILESASTNQTSMYLCATMNTEAFFGQGTRLTVV.

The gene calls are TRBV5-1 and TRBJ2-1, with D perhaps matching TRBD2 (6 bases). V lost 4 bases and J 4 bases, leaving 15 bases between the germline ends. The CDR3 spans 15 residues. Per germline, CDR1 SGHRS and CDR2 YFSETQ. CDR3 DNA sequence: TGCGCCAGCAGCCTGACAGTGGGGGGATACAATGAGCAGTTCTTC. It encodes CASSLTVGGYNEQFF.

The CDR3 is CASSFIQGNTIYF. The CDR3 DNA sequence: TGTGCCAGCAGCTTTATCCAGGGGAACACCATATATTTT. The rearrangement joins TRBV11-2 to TRBJ1-3; D might be TRBD1 (6 bases). Germline V gene sequence: CDR1 SGHAT, CDR2 FQNNGV. The CDR3 sequence is 13 residues long. Trimming cost V 3 bases and J 7 bases, with 10 bases left between them.

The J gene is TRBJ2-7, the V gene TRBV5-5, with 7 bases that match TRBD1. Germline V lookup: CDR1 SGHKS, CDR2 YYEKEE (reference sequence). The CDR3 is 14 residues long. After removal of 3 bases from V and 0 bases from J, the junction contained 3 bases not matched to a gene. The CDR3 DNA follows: TGTGCCAGCAGCTCCCGGGACAGCTCCTACGAGCAGTACGTC. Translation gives CASSSRDSSYEQYV.

In nucleotides, the CDR3 is TGTGCCAGCAGAGACAGGGGGTTGGTAGATACGCAGTATTTT. Its protein product is CASRDRGLVDTQYF. The genes are TRBV6-1 and TRBJ2-3; 9 nucleotides match TRBD1. After removal of 6 bases from V and 5 bases from J, the junction contained 6 bases not matched to a gene. The CDR3 is made up of 14 amino acids. The germline V gene encodes CDR1 MNHNS and CDR2 SASEGT.

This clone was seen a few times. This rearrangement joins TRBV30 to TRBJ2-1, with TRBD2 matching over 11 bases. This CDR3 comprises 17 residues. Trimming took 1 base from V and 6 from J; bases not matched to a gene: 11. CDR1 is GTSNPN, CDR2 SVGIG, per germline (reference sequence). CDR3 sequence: CAWSALNSGREGNEQFF. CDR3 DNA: TGTGCCTGGAGTGCCCTTAATAGCGGGAGGGAGGGCAATGAGCAGTTCTTC. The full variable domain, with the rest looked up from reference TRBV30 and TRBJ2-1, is SQTIHQWPATLVQPVGSPLSLECTVEGTSNPNLYWYRQAAGRGLQLLFYSVGIGQISSEVPQNLSASRPQDRQFILSSKKLLLSDSGFYLCAWSALNSGREGNEQFFGPGTRLTVL.

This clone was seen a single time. The CDR3, as DNA: TGTGCCAGCTCACCCACAGGGGAGCGTGCCAAAAACATTCAGTACTTC. Its protein is CASSPTGERAKNIQYF. V is TRBV18 and J is TRBJ2-4; 7 nucleotides line up with TRBD1. In germline, CDR1 is KGHSH, CDR2 LQKENI. CDR3 size: 16 residues. V dropped 3 bases and J dropped 1; count of bases not matched to a gene: 6.

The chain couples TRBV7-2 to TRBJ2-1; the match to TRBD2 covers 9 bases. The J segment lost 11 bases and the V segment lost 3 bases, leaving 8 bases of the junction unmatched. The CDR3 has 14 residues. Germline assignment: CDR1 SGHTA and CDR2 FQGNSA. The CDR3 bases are TGTGCCAGCAGCTTCCTTAGCGGGAGCGGTCAGCAGTTCTTC. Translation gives CASSFLSGSGQQFF. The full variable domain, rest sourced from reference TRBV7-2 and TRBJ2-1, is GAGVSQSPSNKVTEKGKDVELRCDPISGHTALYWYRQSLGQGLEFLIYFQGNSAPDKSGLPSDRFSAERTGGSVSTLTIQRTQQEDSAVYLCASSFLSGSGQQFFGPGTRLTVL.

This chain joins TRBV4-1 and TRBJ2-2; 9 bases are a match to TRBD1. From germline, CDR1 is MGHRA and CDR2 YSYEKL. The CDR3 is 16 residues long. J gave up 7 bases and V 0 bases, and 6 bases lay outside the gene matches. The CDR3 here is CASSQDGTGWGGELFF. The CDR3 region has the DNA TGCGCCAGCAGCCAAGATGGGACAGGGTGGGGCGGGGAGCTGTTTTTT.

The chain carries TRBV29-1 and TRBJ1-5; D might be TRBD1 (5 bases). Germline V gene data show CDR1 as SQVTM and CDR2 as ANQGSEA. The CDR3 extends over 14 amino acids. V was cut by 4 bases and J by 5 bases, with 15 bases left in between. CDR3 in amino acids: CSVAKTANDQPQHF. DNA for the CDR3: TGCAGCGTTGCTAAGACAGCGAATGATCAGCCCCAGCATTTT.

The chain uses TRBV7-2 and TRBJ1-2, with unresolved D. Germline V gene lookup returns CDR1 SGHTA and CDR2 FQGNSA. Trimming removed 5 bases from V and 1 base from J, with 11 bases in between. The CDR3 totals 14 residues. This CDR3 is CASSRPGGNYGYTF. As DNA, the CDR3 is TGTGCCAGCAGCCGTCCGGGAGGTAACTATGGCTACACCTTC.

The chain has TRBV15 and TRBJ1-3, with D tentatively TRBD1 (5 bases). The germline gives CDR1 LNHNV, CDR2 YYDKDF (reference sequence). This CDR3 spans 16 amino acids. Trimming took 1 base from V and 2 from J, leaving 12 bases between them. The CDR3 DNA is TGTGCCACCAGCAGAGGTCAGGGTGCAGCTGGAAACACCATATATTTT. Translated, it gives CATSRGQGAAGNTIYF.

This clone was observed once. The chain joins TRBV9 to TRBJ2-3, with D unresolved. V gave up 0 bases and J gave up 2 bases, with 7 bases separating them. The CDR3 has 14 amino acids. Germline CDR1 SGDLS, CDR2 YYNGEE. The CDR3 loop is CASSVGGDTDTQYF. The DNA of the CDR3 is TGTGCCAGCAGCGTAGGAGGAGACACAGATACGCAGTATTTT.

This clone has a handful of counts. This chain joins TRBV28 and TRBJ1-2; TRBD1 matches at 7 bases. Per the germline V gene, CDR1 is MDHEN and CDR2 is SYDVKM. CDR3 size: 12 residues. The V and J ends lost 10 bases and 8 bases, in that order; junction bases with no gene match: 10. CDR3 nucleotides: TGTGCCACCGAGACAGGGTCCGACGGCTACACCTTC. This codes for CATETGSDGYTF.

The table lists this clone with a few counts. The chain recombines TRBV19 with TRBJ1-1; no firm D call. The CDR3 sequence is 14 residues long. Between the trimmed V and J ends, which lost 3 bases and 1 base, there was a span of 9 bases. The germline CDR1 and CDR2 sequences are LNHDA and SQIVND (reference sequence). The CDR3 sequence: CASSIPPSNTEAFF. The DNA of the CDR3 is TGTGCCAGTAGTATTCCCCCGTCGAACACTGAAGCTTTCTTT.

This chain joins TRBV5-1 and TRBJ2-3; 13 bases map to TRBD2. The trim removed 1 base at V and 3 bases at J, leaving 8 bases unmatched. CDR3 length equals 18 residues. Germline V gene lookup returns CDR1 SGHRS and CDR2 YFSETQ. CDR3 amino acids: CASSLQGTSGIRTDTQYF. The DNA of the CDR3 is TGCGCCAGCAGCTTGCAGGGGACTAGCGGGATAAGGACAGATACGCAGTATTTT. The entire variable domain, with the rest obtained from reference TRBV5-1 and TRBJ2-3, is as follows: KAGVTQTPRYLIKTRGQQVTLSCSPISGHRSVSWYQQTPGQGLQFLFEYFSETQRNKGNFPGRFSGRQFSNSRSEMNVSTLELGDSALYLCASSLQGTSGIRTDTQYFGPGTRLTVL.